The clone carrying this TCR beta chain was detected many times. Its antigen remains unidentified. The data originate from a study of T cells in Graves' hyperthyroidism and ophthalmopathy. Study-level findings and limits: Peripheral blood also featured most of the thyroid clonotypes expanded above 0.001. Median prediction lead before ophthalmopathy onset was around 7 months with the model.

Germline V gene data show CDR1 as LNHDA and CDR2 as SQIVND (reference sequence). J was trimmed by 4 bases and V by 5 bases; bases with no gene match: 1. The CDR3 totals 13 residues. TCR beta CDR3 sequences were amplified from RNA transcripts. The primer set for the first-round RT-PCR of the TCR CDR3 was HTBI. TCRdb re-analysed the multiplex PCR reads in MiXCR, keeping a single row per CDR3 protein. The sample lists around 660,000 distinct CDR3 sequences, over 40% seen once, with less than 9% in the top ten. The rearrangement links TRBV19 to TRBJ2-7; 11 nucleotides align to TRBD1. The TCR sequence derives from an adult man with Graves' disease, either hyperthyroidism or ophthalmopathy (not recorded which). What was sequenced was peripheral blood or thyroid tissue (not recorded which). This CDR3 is CASSGTGGYEQYF. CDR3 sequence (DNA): TGTGCCAGTAGTGGGACAGGGGGATACGAGCAGTACTTC.